Listed here are 20 T cell receptor beta chains from one sample, sequenced in a study of CD4 T cells in relation to SARS-CoV-2 and coronaviruses. Here immunoSEQ multiplex PCR was the method, and the copy in TCRdb shows in-frame clones only, minus some. The sample shows over 15,000 clones, around 77% of them seen only once. These TCRs' antigens remain unknown. Before the COVID-19 pandemic, during about 2011-2019, CD4+ T cells were taken from unexposed donors. CD4+ T cells were isolated from the cells after roughly 11 days of culture. Sequencing was performed on CD4+ T cells from PBMCs, cultured in vitro. These receptors were obtained from a human donor in good health.

J is TRBJ2-1 and V is TRBV3-1 (or the pseudogene TRBV3-2), with a weak D call TRBD2 (5 bases). Germline-derived CDR1 and CDR2 are LGHDT and YNNKEL (reference sequence). V dropped 0 bases and J dropped 0 bases, with 9 bases sitting between them. CDR3 size: 16 residues. CDR3 residues: CASSQDRGSSYNEQFF. DNA of the CDR3: TGTGCCAGCAGCCAAGATCGAGGGAGCTCCTACAATGAGCAGTTCTTC.

A few counts support this clone. V gene TRBV5-1 combines with J gene TRBJ2-7; weak D call: TRBD1 (6 bases). This CDR3 region has 15 residues. V was cut by 2 bases and J by 0 bases, with 12 bases left in between. The germline V gene encodes CDR1 SGHRS and CDR2 YFSETQ. CDR3 nucleotide sequence: TGCGCCAGCAGCTTACAGGGACACCCCTCCTACGAGCAGTACTTC. Translated: CASSLQGHPSYEQYF.

CDR3 bases: TGTGCCACCAGCAGAGTCCCAGCAAACTATGGCTACACCTTC. The encoded protein is CATSRVPANYGYTF. The chain is built from TRBV15 and TRBJ1-2; no reliable D call. This CDR3 region has 14 residues. Germline loops: CDR1 LNHNV, CDR2 YYDKDF (reference sequence). V gave up 1 base and J gave up 2 bases, with 8 bases separating them.

The count of this clone is one. The chain combines TRBV3-1 (or the pseudogene TRBV3-2) with TRBJ2-7; the match to TRBD2 covers 7 bases. The CDR3 extends over 14 amino acids. The germline V gene encodes CDR1 LGHDT and CDR2 YNNKEL (reference sequence). The trim removed 2 bases at V and 4 bases at J, leaving 5 bases unmatched. The CDR3 region has the DNA TGTGCCAGCAGCCAAACCGGGACTACGTACGAGCAGTACTTC. As protein: CASSQTGTTYEQYF.

V gene TRBV25-1 combines with J gene TRBJ2-7; possibly TRBD2 for D (6 bases). Deletions cut 1 base from V and 5 bases from J, with 15 bases between. There are 15 residues in the CDR3. CDR1 MGHDK and CDR2 SYGVNS come from the germline V gene. The CDR3 region has the DNA TGTGCCAGCAGTGAATTTGGGAGGAGCGACGACGAGCAGTACTTC. Translating gives CASSEFGRSDDEQYF.

CDR3 region: CASNSPGLNTEAFF. DNA of the CDR3: TGTGCCAGCAACAGTCCAGGATTGAACACTGAAGCTTTCTTT. The chain links TRBV5-6 to TRBJ1-1, with D unresolved. From germline, CDR1 is SGHDT and CDR2 YYEEEE. V lost 6 bases and J lost 0, with 12 bases in between. The CDR3 spans 14 residues.

V is TRBV19 and J is TRBJ2-7; D remains ambiguous. V lost 3 bases and J lost 5, with 11 bases in between. CDR1 is LNHDA and CDR2 is SQIVND in the germline V gene (reference sequence). There are 13 residues in the CDR3. The CDR3 protein is CASSISPRNEQYF. The CDR3 region has the DNA TGTGCCAGTAGTATTTCGCCGCGGAACGAGCAGTACTTC.

The chain uses TRBV10-3 and TRBJ1-1; D call uncertain. The CDR3 length is 13 residues. CDR1 and CDR2 (germline): ENHRY, SYGVKD. The V end was cut by 1 base, the J end by 1 base, with 4 bases between. CDR3 sequence (DNA): TGTGCCATCAGTGAGTGGGAGAACACTGAAGCTTTCTTT. It specifies CAISEWENTEAFF.

This CDR3 reads CASSRGSLGNTEAFF. In DNA, the CDR3 is TGTGCCAGCAGTAGGGGGTCACTCGGAAACACTGAAGCTTTCTTT. V usage is TRBV28 and J usage is TRBJ1-1; D possibly corresponds to TRBD1 (6 bases). This CDR3 is 15 amino acids long. Trimming pared 5 bases from V and 2 bases from J, leaving 15 bases between. Germline V gene lookup returns CDR1 MDHEN and CDR2 SYDVKM.

The chain couples TRBV19 to TRBJ1-5; D gene unclear. The germline V gene has CDR1 LNHDA and CDR2 SQIVND (reference sequence). V was pared by 3 bases and J by 1 base, with 13 bases between. The CDR3 loop spans 16 amino acids. The CDR3 here is CASSITTSGSNQPQHF. DNA of the CDR3: TGTGCCAGTAGTATTACGACCAGTGGAAGCAATCAGCCCCAGCATTTT.

This clone is medium-sized in the sample. The V call is TRBV7-9, the J call TRBJ2-7; 12 bases fit TRBD1. This CDR3 region has 15 residues. Trimming at V came to 1 base and at J to 6 bases, leaving 4 bases not matched to a gene. From germline, CDR1 is SEHNR and CDR2 FQNEAQ (reference sequence). CDR3 amino acids: CASSLDGTGGREQYF. The CDR3 DNA follows: TGTGCCAGCAGCTTAGACGGGACAGGGGGCCGCGAGCAGTACTTC.

The chain is built from TRBV6-2 or TRBV6-3 and TRBJ1-4; D is uncertain. Trimming took 2 bases from V and 8 from J, leaving 9 bases between them. CDR3 length: 13 amino acids. Germline loops: CDR1 MNHEY, CDR2 SVGEGT. CDR3 DNA: TGTGCCAGCAGTTACACAGTAGGGGAAAAACTGTTTTTT. Its translation is CASSYTVGEKLFF.

V usage is TRBV2 and J usage is TRBJ2-2; 8 bases are shared with TRBD2. The J segment lost 3 bases and the V segment lost 3 bases, leaving 3 bases of the junction unmatched. The germline V gene has CDR1 SNHLY and CDR2 FYNNEI. The CDR3 extends over 15 amino acids. The DNA of the CDR3 is TGTGCCAGCAGTGAGAGCGGGAGAGACACCGGGGAGCTGTTTTTT. Translation gives CASSESGRDTGELFF.

The rearrangement uses TRBV6-5 and TRBJ2-7, with 8 positions matching TRBD2. Losses at the gene ends were 7 bases for V and 5 bases for J; bases not matched to a gene: 7. Germline-derived CDR1 and CDR2 are MNHEY and SVGAGI. The CDR3 totals 13 residues. CDR3 sequence reads: CASTTGGFNEQYF. For the CDR3, the DNA is TGTGCCAGCACCACGGGGGGGTTCAACGAGCAGTACTTC.

The V call is TRBV19, the J call TRBJ1-5; a possible D gene is TRBD1 (5 bases). The V gene lost 5 bases and the J gene lost 3 bases, with 14 bases spanning the gap. The CDR3 loop spans 15 amino acids. The germline gives CDR1 LNHDA, CDR2 SQIVND (reference sequence). The CDR3 loop is CASSGLGLINQPQHF. The CDR3 DNA follows: TGTGCCAGTAGTGGACTGGGACTTATCAATCAGCCCCAGCATTTT.

V is TRBV30 and J is TRBJ1-3; possible D gene TRBD1, 5 bases. This CDR3 contains 14 residues. V shed 0 bases and J shed 4 bases, with 10 bases lying between them. The V gene's germline CDR1 is GTSNPN and CDR2 SVGIG (reference sequence). This chain's CDR3 is CAWSVSSGGNTIYF. The CDR3 bases are TGTGCCTGGAGTGTAAGCTCAGGGGGAAACACCATATATTTT.

The CDR3 region is CASSYGTRPAFF. The CDR3 bases are TGTGCCAGCAGTTACGGGACGCGACCTGCGTTCTTC. The genes are TRBV12-3 or TRBV12-4 and TRBJ2-1; D possibly matches TRBD1 or TRBD2 (5 bases each). Between the trimmed V and J ends, which lost 4 bases and 15 bases, there was a span of 16 bases. This CDR3 comprises 12 residues.

The count of this clone is one. CDR3: CASSEGGAGVVGEQYF. As DNA, the CDR3 is TGTGCCAGCAGCGAGGGGGGGGCAGGGGTCGTAGGAGAGCAGTACTTC. The gene calls are TRBV11-2 and TRBJ2-7; maybe TRBD2 (7 bases). This CDR3 is built from 16 residues. Germline CDR1 is SGHAT and CDR2 is FQNNGV. The ends were cut back, 5 bases at V and 7 bases at J, with 24 bases in the middle.

The chain joins TRBV7-6 to TRBJ2-3, with TRBD1 identical over 9 bases. CDR3 size: 15 residues. The germline gives CDR1 SGHVS, CDR2 FNYEAQ. The ends lost 4 bases at V and 8 bases at J; junction bases unmatched: 10. The CDR3 DNA follows: TGTGCCAGCAGCTCGGGACAGGGTGGTTTAGGTACGCAGTATTTT. Its protein product is CASSSGQGGLGTQYF.

The rearrangement links TRBV19 to TRBJ2-5; TRBD1 might be the D (5 bases). V lost 1 base and J lost 2, with 5 bases in between. Germline V gene lookup returns CDR1 LNHDA and CDR2 SQIVND (reference sequence). The CDR3 extends over 13 amino acids. The CDR3 DNA follows: TGTGCCAGTAGTATAGGGACACAAGAGACCCAGTACTTC. This translates into CASSIGTQETQYF.